A single T cell receptor beta chain is shown here with its context. Its antigen remains undetermined. There are no base qualities to consult, and no much larger clone falls within one base. Counted from cysteine to phenylalanine, this CDR3 has 15 amino acids. Only the CDR3 part of the read is kept: 45 bases, read in frame from the first base. V trim: 4 bases; J trim: 4 bases; unmatched bases: 2. The germline V gene gives CDR1 as SGHDN and CDR2 as FVKESK. Whole blood was collected in K2EDTA tubes by collaborating institutions according to the institutions' own protocols. For TCRbeta analysis, collaborators shipped samples as frozen whole blood, isolated PBMCs, or DNA extracted from either of those sample types. The sample belongs to a study of blood T cell repertoires in COVID-19 (dated by TCRdb to about 2020). The study in broad terms: Collaborator samples came from the United States, Italy and Spain and covered acute and convalescent phases of COVID-19. The material from the prospective study consisted of cDNA or gDNA derived from T cells, B-cell-depleted T cells, or PBMCs. The dataset comprised deeply sampled blood TCRbeta repertoires from subjects exposed to, actively infected with, or recovered from COVID-19. A freely available public database, intended as a resource for researchers studying the immune response to SARS-CoV-2, is where the repertoires were released. Samples came from the ongoing ImmuneRACE study (first 160 participants) plus 1,254 subjects from 6 global collaborators. Nearly every sample came with metadata listing a de-identified subject ID, COVID-19 status, age in years and sex. Where available, HLA class I and class II types were obtained from metadata supplied by the sample provider rather than from assay-based typing.

The full study reports these points: The quantity of clinical and demographic metadata differed by source and by participant and was supplied without curation.

TCRbeta CDR3 regions were amplified from genomic DNA using the immunoSEQ Assay, a bias-controlled multiplex PCR. The paper's processing steps were these. The number of nucleated cells in each sample was estimated by amplification of reference gene primers within the assay. To quantify the absolute abundance of each unique TCRbeta CDR3 rearrangement, sequence reads were collapsed and filtered. For each sample, productive Simpson clonality was calculated by taking the square root of Simpson's diversity index across productive rearrangements. This is the immuneACCESS table as TCRdb keeps it, with only in-frame sequences that have V and J called. A part of the clones is gone; compared with another copy, unresolved V genes explain less than half, and the rest is unexplained. The V and J calls and clone size are taken from that table; D and trimming were inferred from the DNA. In this sample the table shows a few hundred thousand clones, approximately 85% of which occur a single time. Together, the top ten hold 5.1% of the sample.

Sequenced sample: peripheral blood. The sequence is built from TRBV14 and TRBJ2-1, with 12 central nucleotides matching TRBD2. The TCR sequence derives from a man in his fifties or sixties with active or convalescent COVID-19. The CDR3 protein is CASSPGTSGYNEQFF. Here is the DNA: TGTGCCAGCAGCCCAGGGACTAGCGGGTACAATGAGCAGTTCTTC. The CDR3 plus the reference TRBV14 and TRBJ2-1 genes for the other parts give the full variable domain: EAGVTQFPSHSVIEKGQTVTLRCDPISGHDNLYWYRRVMGKEIKFLLHFVKESKQDESGMPNNRFLAERTGGTYSTLKVQPAELEDSGVYFCASSPGTSGYNEQFFGPGTRLTVL.